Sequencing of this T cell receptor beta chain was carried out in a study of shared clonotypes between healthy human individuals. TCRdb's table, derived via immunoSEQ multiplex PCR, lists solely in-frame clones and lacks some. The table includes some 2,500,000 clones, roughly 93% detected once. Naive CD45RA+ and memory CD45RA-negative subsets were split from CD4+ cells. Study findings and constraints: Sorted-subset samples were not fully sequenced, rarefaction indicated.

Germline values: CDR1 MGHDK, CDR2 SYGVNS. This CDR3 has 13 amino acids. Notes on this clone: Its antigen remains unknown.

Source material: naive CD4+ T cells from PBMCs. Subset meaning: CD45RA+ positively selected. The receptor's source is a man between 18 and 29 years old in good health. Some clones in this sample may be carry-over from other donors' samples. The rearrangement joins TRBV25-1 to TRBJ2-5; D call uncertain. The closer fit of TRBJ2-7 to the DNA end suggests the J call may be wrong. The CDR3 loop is CASSTSQKYEQYF. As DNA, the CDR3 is TGTGCCAGCAGTACGTCCCAAAAATACGAGCAGTACTTC.